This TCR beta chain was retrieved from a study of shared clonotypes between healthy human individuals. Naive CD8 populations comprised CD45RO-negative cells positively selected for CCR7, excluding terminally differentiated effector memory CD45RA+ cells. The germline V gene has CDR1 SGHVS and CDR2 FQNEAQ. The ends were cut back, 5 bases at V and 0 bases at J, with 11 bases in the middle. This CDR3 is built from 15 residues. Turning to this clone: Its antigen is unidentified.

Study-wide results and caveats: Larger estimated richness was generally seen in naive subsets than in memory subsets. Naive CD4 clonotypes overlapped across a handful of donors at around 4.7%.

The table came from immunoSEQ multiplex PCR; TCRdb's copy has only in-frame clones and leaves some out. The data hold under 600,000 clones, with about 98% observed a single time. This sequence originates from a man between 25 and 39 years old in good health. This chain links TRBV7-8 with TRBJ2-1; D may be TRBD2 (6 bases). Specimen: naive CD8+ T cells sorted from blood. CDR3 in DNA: TGTGCCAGCAGCATGGGACTCGGCTCCTACAATGAGCAGTTCTTC. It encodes CASSMGLGSYNEQFF.